These T cell receptor beta chains were read from a single sample in a study of shared clonotypes between healthy human individuals. Assay used: immunoSEQ multiplex PCR; TCRdb lists only in-frame clones, some missing. The data hold almost 700,000 clones, with approximately 90% observed a single time. Sequences were obtained from naive CD8+ T cells sorted from blood. All receptors come from a man under 40 in good health. Each CDR3 is given with its conserved first and last residue. The D gene is left open where the match is weak. Rows give clone size only sometimes, using once, few, many, or a class for an expanded clone.

J: TRBJ1-3
size: NA
D: NA
V: TRBV7-2
CDR3: CASSLEWAEGNTIYF
DNA: TGTGCCAGCAGCTTAGAGTGGGCAGAGGGAAACACCATATATTTT

J: TRBJ2-1
size: NA
D: NA
V: TRBV5-1
CDR3: CASSPTGPYNNEQFF
DNA: TGCGCCAGCAGTCCGACAGGACCCTATAACAATGAGCAGTTCTTC

J: TRBJ2-3
size: NA
D: NA
V: TRBV6-6
CDR3: CASSPGPSFTDTQYF
DNA: TGTGCCAGCAGCCCGGGACCCAGCTTCACAGATACGCAGTATTTT

J: TRBJ2-5
size: NA
D: TRBD1
V: TRBV28
CDR3: CASSLGRGRLETQYF
DNA: TGTGCCAGCAGTTTGGGCAGGGGGCGCCTAGAGACCCAGTACTTC

J: TRBJ2-7
size: NA
D: TRBD1
V: TRBV15
CDR3: CATSKGPGQGAYEQYF
DNA: TGTGCCACCAGCAAAGGGCCGGGACAGGGTGCCTACGAGCAGTACTTC

J: TRBJ1-2
size: NA
D: TRBD1
V: TRBV5-1
CDR3: CASSSEGDRGPYGYTF
DNA: TGCGCCAGCAGCTCCGAAGGGGACAGGGGTCCCTATGGCTACACCTTC

J: TRBJ2-5
size: NA
D: TRBD2
V: TRBV15
CDR3: CATSLIIAGGEETQYF
DNA: TGTGCCACCAGCCTCATAATAGCGGGAGGGGAAGAGACCCAGTACTTC

J: TRBJ2-7
size: NA
D: TRBD1
V: TRBV2
CDR3: CASLRTGSYEQYF
DNA: TGTGCCAGCCTCCGGACAGGGAGCTACGAGCAGTACTTC

J: TRBJ1-1
size: once
D: TRBD1
V: TRBV7-9
CDR3: CASSSITGGSYINEAFF
DNA: TGTGCCAGCAGCTCAATAACAGGGGGCTCATACATCAATGAAGCTTTCTTT

J: TRBJ2-2
size: NA
D: NA
V: TRBV27
CDR3: CASTWGANTGELFF
DNA: TGTGCCAGCACCTGGGGGGCCAACACCGGGGAGCTGTTTTTT

J: TRBJ2-7
size: NA
D: NA
V: TRBV18
CDR3: CASSPPGHEQYF
DNA: TGTGCCAGCTCACCACCTGGGCACGAGCAGTACTTC

J: TRBJ2-7
size: NA
D: TRBD2
V: TRBV29-1
CDR3: CSVLLAGVDYEQYF
DNA: TGCAGCGTCCTCCTAGCGGGAGTAGACTACGAGCAGTACTTC

J: TRBJ2-7
size: NA
D: NA
V: TRBV27
CDR3: CASSLGVFGSYEQYF
DNA: TGTGCCAGCAGTTTGGGGGTTTTCGGGTCCTACGAGCAGTACTTC

J: TRBJ2-2
size: NA
D: NA
V: TRBV25-1
CDR3: CASAFSAGNTGELFF
DNA: TGTGCCAGCGCCTTTAGCGCGGGAAACACCGGGGAGCTGTTTTTT

J: TRBJ2-3
size: NA
D: NA
V: TRBV9
CDR3: CASSPRGEVTDTQYF
DNA: TGTGCCAGCAGTCCCCGGGGCGAGGTCACAGATACGCAGTATTTT

J: TRBJ2-7
size: NA
D: NA
V: TRBV5-6
CDR3: CASSQGDQWEQYF
DNA: TGTGCCAGCAGCCAAGGGGACCAGTGGGAGCAGTACTTC

J: TRBJ2-5
size: NA
D: NA
V: TRBV5-6
CDR3: CASGSRHLETQYF
DNA: TGTGCCAGCGGAAGCCGGCACCTTGAGACCCAGTACTTC